One and the same sample provided the 30 T cell receptor beta chains below, sequenced in a study of blood T cell repertoires in COVID-19. Some clones are missing from TCRdb's copy, which holds only in-frame ones; the method was immunoSEQ multiplex PCR. The sample contains roughly 230,000 clones, around nine tenths of which appear only once. The specimen sequenced was PBMCs or T cells enriched from blood (not recorded which). These receptors came from a woman in her 30s with acute COVID-19.

Concerning this clone itself: This likely comes from a read error, as the CDR3 has no conserved phenylalanine or tryptophan at its end. The DNA is omitted, as the CDR3 cannot be located on it reliably, and the CDR3 follows TCRdb's listing. The chain recombines TRBV11-2 with TRBJ1-2. The CDR3 adds up to 14 amino acids, both ends counted. Germline V lookup: CDR1 SGHAT, CDR2 FQNNGV. CDR3 region: CASSLAQAGSRSGI.

The rearrangement joins TRBV12-3 or TRBV12-4 to TRBJ2-3; no definite D call. The CDR3 runs 12 residues. Trimming shortened V by 3 bases and J by 3 bases, and 4 bases separated the two germline ends. The CDR3 DNA is TGTGCCAGCAGTTTTAGTACAGATACGCAGTATTTT. As protein: CASSFSTDTQYF.

V usage is TRBV2 and J usage is TRBJ2-2, with 11 bases matching TRBD1. The CDR3 is 14 amino acids. Unmatched junction bases numbered 5, after V lost 9 bases and J lost 5 bases. Germline loops: CDR1 SNHLY, CDR2 FYNNEI. CDR3 protein: CARDGTGGTGELFF. The CDR3 nucleotides read TGTGCCAGAGACGGGACAGGGGGGACCGGGGAGCTGTTTTTT.

The table lists this clone with a count of one. The chain joins TRBV7-9 to TRBJ2-3; weak D call: TRBD1 (6 bases). V dropped 5 bases and J dropped 4 bases, with 28 bases sitting between them. The CDR3 sequence is 19 residues long. CDR1 is SEHNR and CDR2 is FQNEAQ in the germline V gene (reference sequence). CDR3 nucleotide sequence: TGTGCCAGCAGCCTCCCCGCAGGGGAAACTCTTTCTCCTCCAGATACGCAGTATTTT. The encoded protein is CASSLPAGETLSPPDTQYF.

This chain uses TRBV27 with TRBJ1-5; the D gene is possibly TRBD1 (5 bases). V was cut by 0 bases and J by 3 bases, with 12 bases left in between. The CDR3 length is 16 residues. Germline V gene sequence: CDR1 MNHEY, CDR2 SMNVEV (reference sequence). In DNA form, the CDR3 reads TGTGCCAGCAGTTTATCAGGGGTTATTTACAATCAGCCCCAGCATTTT. Amino acids: CASSLSGVIYNQPQHF.

V is TRBV9 and J is TRBJ2-2, with a tentative D call TRBD1 (5 bases). The germline V gene encodes CDR1 SGDLS and CDR2 YYNGEE. CDR3 size: 14 residues. Trimming removed 5 bases from V and 1 base from J, with 9 bases in between. DNA for the CDR3: TGTGCCAGCAGGGGGCGGCGGAACACCGGGGAGCTGTTTTTT. Its translation: CASRGRRNTGELFF.

The sample holds a few counts of this clone. The rearrangement links TRBV18 to TRBJ1-6; 7 nucleotides agree with TRBD1. The length of the CDR3 is 16 residues. The trim removed 6 bases at V and 9 bases at J, leaving 14 bases unmatched. Germline values: CDR1 KGHSH, CDR2 LQKENI. CDR3 DNA sequence: TGTGCCAGCTCCGAAAGGACAGGTTCGGACGGTTCACCCCTCCACTTT. This translates into CASSERTGSDGSPLHF. Complete variable domain (other parts from reference TRBV18 and TRBJ1-6): NAGVMQNPRHLVRRRGQEARLRCSPMKGHSHVYWYRQLPEEGLKFMVYLQKENIIDESGMPKERFSAEFPKEGPSILRIQQVVRGDSAAYFCASSERTGSDGSPLHFGNGTRLTVT.

This clone was recorded once. The V and J genes are TRBV29-1 and TRBJ1-2, with a weak D call TRBD1 (6 bases). Germline V gene data show CDR1 as SQVTM and CDR2 as ANQGSEA. Trimming removed 8 bases from V and 4 bases from J, with 11 bases in between. The CDR3 is 11 amino acids. The CDR3, as DNA: TGCAGCACCCGGACAGCCTATGGCTACACCTTC. Its protein is CSTRTAYGYTF.

The rearrangement uses TRBV7-9 and TRBJ1-2; a weak D match, TRBD1 (5 bases). The germline V gene has CDR1 SEHNR and CDR2 FQNEAQ (reference sequence). V was cut by 2 bases and J by 3 bases, with 10 bases left in between. This CDR3 has 14 residues. For the CDR3, the DNA is TGTGCCAGCAGCTTATCTGGGACTCACTATGGCTACACCTTC. It yields the protein CASSLSGTHYGYTF. The whole variable domain, remainder taken from reference TRBV7-9 and TRBJ1-2, is DTGVSQNPRHKITKRGQNVTFRCDPISEHNRLYWYRQTLGQGPEFLTYFQNEAQLEKSRLLSDRFSAERPKGSFSTLEIQRTEQGDSAMYLCASSLSGTHYGYTFGSGTRLTVV.

V usage is TRBV7-8 and J usage is TRBJ1-6, with D maybe TRBD1 (5 bases). V was clipped by 4 bases and J by 7 bases, with 11 bases between them. Per the germline V gene, CDR1 is SGHVS and CDR2 is FQNEAQ. The length of the CDR3 is 14 residues. CDR3 DNA sequence: TGTGCCAGCAGCTCTCAGGGATACAATTCACCCCTCCACTTT. Amino acids: CASSSQGYNSPLHF.

This chain connects TRBV5-6 to TRBJ1-6; 8 bases match TRBD1. The CDR3 is made up of 14 amino acids. The J segment lost 7 bases and the V segment lost 1 base, leaving 1 base of the junction unmatched. The germline V gene has CDR1 SGHDT and CDR2 YYEEEE. The DNA of the CDR3 is TGTGCCAGCAGCTTGCGGGACAGGAATTCACCCCTCCACTTT. This encodes CASSLRDRNSPLHF.

V usage is TRBV14 and J usage is TRBJ1-1; possibly TRBD1 for D (6 bases). Trimming cost V 1 base and J 6 bases, with 15 bases left between them. The CDR3 totals 15 residues. Germline V gene lookup returns CDR1 SGHDN and CDR2 FVKESK. The CDR3 here is CASSQVYTGRAEAFF. In DNA form, the CDR3 reads TGTGCCAGCAGCCAAGTATATACAGGGCGGGCTGAAGCTTTCTTT.

This chain uses TRBV7-9 with TRBJ1-2, with D tentatively TRBD1 (6 bases). The CDR3 is made up of 15 amino acids. V lost 5 bases and J 2 bases, leaving 15 bases between the germline ends. The germline V gene encodes CDR1 SEHNR and CDR2 FQNEAQ (reference sequence). The CDR3 DNA reads TGTGCCAGCAGCCCGAGGGTAGACAGGAACTATGGCTACACCTTC. Amino acids: CASSPRVDRNYGYTF.

The chain recombines TRBV28 with TRBJ1-1, with a possible D match to TRBD1 (5 bases). Germline CDR1 is MDHEN and CDR2 is SYDVKM. The germline V and J ends were trimmed by 10 bases and 5 bases, with 14 bases remaining between them. This CDR3 has 12 residues. The CDR3 region is CATYAGLTEAFF. CDR3 nucleotides: TGTGCCACGTATGCAGGGTTAACTGAAGCTTTCTTT.

The CDR3 DNA reads as TGTGCCAGTAACTGGGCCACTGAAGCTTTCTTT. Amino acid sequence: CASNWATEAFF. This chain connects TRBV19 to TRBJ1-1, with D unresolved. This CDR3 comprises 11 residues. Trimming cost V 7 bases and J 4 bases, with 7 bases left between them. Per germline, CDR1 LNHDA and CDR2 SQIVND (reference sequence).

The rearrangement uses TRBV6-5 and TRBJ1-5; D is ambiguous. The V gene's germline CDR1 is MNHEY and CDR2 SVGAGI. The V gene lost 0 bases and the J gene lost 4 bases, with 4 bases spanning the gap. The CDR3 length is 13 residues. CDR3 sequence: CASSYSKNQPQHF. The CDR3 DNA is TGTGCCAGCAGTTACTCCAAAAATCAGCCCCAGCATTTT.

The V gene is TRBV9, the J gene TRBJ1-1, with D possibly matching TRBD1 (6 bases). The CDR3 sequence is 17 residues long. V dropped 3 bases and J dropped 1 base, with 19 bases sitting between them. Germline V gene sequence: CDR1 SGDLS, CDR2 YYNGEE. As DNA, the CDR3 is TGTGCCAGCAGCGCTCCAACAGGGTTATGGTCGAACACTGAAGCTTTCTTT. It encodes CASSAPTGLWSNTEAFF. Filled out from reference TRBV9 and TRBJ1-1, the complete variable domain reads DSGVTQTPKHLITATGQRVTLRCSPRSGDLSVYWYQQSLDQGLQFLIQYYNGEERAKGNILERFSAQQFPDLHSELNLSSLELGDSALYFCASSAPTGLWSNTEAFFGQGTRLTVV.

The V call is TRBV11-2, the J call TRBJ2-3; the match to TRBD1 covers 7 bases. The length of the CDR3 is 15 residues. The germline gives CDR1 SGHAT, CDR2 FQNNGV. V shed 4 bases, J shed 5 bases, and the junction held 9 bases outside the gene matches. In DNA form, the CDR3 reads TGTGCCAGCAGCTCTCCGGGGACAGTCGGAGATACGCAGTATTTT. Translated: CASSSPGTVGDTQYF.

The J gene is TRBJ1-6, the V gene TRBV19; 9 bases align to TRBD1. J was trimmed by 9 bases and V by 3 bases; bases with no gene match: 6. The V gene's germline CDR1 is LNHDA and CDR2 SQIVND (reference sequence). The CDR3 is 15 amino acids. In nucleotides, the CDR3 is TGTGCCAGTAGTATTTCGGACAGGGGAAGTTCACCCCTCCACTTT. It is translated as CASSISDRGSSPLHF. The whole variable domain, remainder taken from reference TRBV19 and TRBJ1-6, is DGGITQSPKYLFRKEGQNVTLSCEQNLNHDAMYWYRQDPGQGLRLIYYSQIVNDFQKGDIAEGYSVSREKKESFPLTVTSAQKNPTAFYLCASSISDRGSSPLHFGNGTRLTVT.

This clone has only a few counts. The J gene is TRBJ1-2, the V gene TRBV9; D gene unclear. CDR1 and CDR2 from the germline V gene are SGDLS and YYNGEE. CDR3 size: 14 residues. Trimming shortened V by 0 bases and J by 6 bases, and 12 bases separated the two germline ends. The CDR3 DNA is TGTGCCAGCAGCGTAGAGACACAGAGGGATGGCTACACCTTC. Protein: CASSVETQRDGYTF.

V and J are TRBV3-1 (or the pseudogene TRBV3-2) and TRBJ2-7, with a weak D call TRBD2 (6 bases). The CDR3 is 15 residues long. Trimming cost V 1 base and J 2 bases, with 12 bases left between them. Germline V gives CDR1 LGHDT, CDR2 YNNKEL (reference sequence). CDR3 DNA sequence: TGTGCCAGCAGCCAAGTCCAGGGAGGCGCCTACGAGCAGTACTTC. Protein: CASSQVQGGAYEQYF.

The chain couples TRBV28 to TRBJ1-5, with 7 bases that match TRBD1. Germline values: CDR1 MDHEN, CDR2 SYDVKM. There are 14 residues in the CDR3. V shed 6 bases and J 5 bases; nucleotides not matched to a gene: 7. The CDR3 is CASSPTGRDQPQHF. The CDR3, as DNA: TGTGCCAGCAGCCCGACAGGGCGCGATCAGCCCCAGCATTTT.

This sequence joins TRBV7-2 and TRBJ2-1; 7 nucleotides line up with TRBD1. The CDR3 covers 16 residues. CDR1 is SGHTA, CDR2 FQGNSA, per germline. Trimming cost V 5 bases and J 3 bases; bases outside gene matches: 10. CDR3 sequence: CASSRHRGSNYNEQFF. CDR3 nucleotides: TGTGCCAGCAGCAGGCACAGGGGTTCTAACTACAATGAGCAGTTCTTC.

The chain combines TRBV7-6 with TRBJ1-4; no reliable D call. From germline, CDR1 is SGHVS and CDR2 FNYEAQ. The CDR3 has 12 residues. Trimming shortened V by 5 bases and J by 10 bases, and 11 bases separated the two germline ends. The CDR3 DNA is TGTGCCAGCAGCGAGGCGGGCGGAAAACTGTTTTTT. The encoded protein is CASSEAGGKLFF.

This chain uses TRBV10-3 with TRBJ1-1; TRBD1 is a possible D gene (6 bases). The CDR3 covers 16 residues. The germline CDR1 and CDR2 sequences are ENHRY and SYGVKD. V lost 0 bases, J lost 4 bases, and 15 bases lay in between. The DNA for the CDR3 is TGTGCCATCAGTGAGTCGACTCGAGGCAGGGGCACTGAAGCTTTCTTT. Its translation: CAISESTRGRGTEAFF.

This chain links TRBV4-3 with TRBJ1-2, with a weak D call TRBD1 (6 bases). CDR3 length: 17 amino acids. Germline CDR1 is LGHNA and CDR2 is YSLEER. V was cut by 1 base and J by 6 bases, with 21 bases left in between. The DNA of the CDR3 is TGCGCCAGCAGCCAAGCGGCCCTGGCCGAACCAGGGGATGGCTACACCTTC. Protein: CASSQAALAEPGDGYTF.

The rearrangement joins TRBV7-2 to TRBJ2-7; D might be TRBD1 (6 bases). This CDR3 comprises 13 residues. Between the trimmed V and J ends, which lost 2 bases and 5 bases, there was a span of 10 bases. CDR1 SGHTA and CDR2 FQGNSA come from the germline V gene. CDR3 amino acids: CASSLSQGNEQYF. The CDR3 region has the DNA TGTGCCAGCAGCTTATCACAGGGAAACGAGCAGTACTTC.

The chain has TRBV16 and TRBJ2-2; D gene ambiguous. From germline, CDR1 is KGHSY and CDR2 FQNENV. The CDR3 spans 14 residues. With 3 bases removed from V and 1 base from J, the gap between germline ends came to 6 bases. The CDR3 sequence: CASSHGRNTGELFF. CDR3 in DNA: TGTGCCAGCAGCCACGGTCGGAACACCGGGGAGCTGTTTTTT.

The V call is TRBV11-2, the J call TRBJ2-7; D perhaps matches TRBD2 (5 bases). V was cut by 3 bases and J by 2 bases, with 8 bases left in between. The CDR3 runs to 13 residues. Germline CDR1 is SGHAT and CDR2 is FQNNGV. For the CDR3, the DNA is TGTGCCAGCAGCTTCCCGGAGGCCTACGAGCAGTACTTC. Its protein is CASSFPEAYEQYF.

The chain couples TRBV10-2 to TRBJ2-7, with 9 bases matching TRBD1. The CDR3 has 16 residues. Trimming at V came to 3 bases and at J to 0 bases, leaving 6 bases not matched to a gene. From germline, CDR1 is WSHSY and CDR2 SAAADI. The CDR3 loop is CASSEVLDRGSYEQYF. Written as DNA, the CDR3 is TGCGCCAGCAGTGAAGTCCTGGACAGGGGCTCCTACGAGCAGTACTTC.